Listed below are T cell receptor beta chains from one sample, sequenced in a study of tumor and adjacent non-tumor tissue in lung cancer. MiXCR, applied by TCRdb to the multiplex PCR reads, yields one record per CDR3 protein. The sample includes nearly 50,000 distinct CDR3 sequences, 64% seen only once; the top ten take about 32%. Sequences were obtained from distant non-tumor lung tissue. The receptors derive from a woman aged 65 to 85 with non-small cell lung cancer. Both conserved end residues are part of each CDR3. D genes are given only for firm matches. Not every row has a clone size; where given, it reads once, few, many or a size class.

>TRBJ2-5|-|-|TRBV7-9|17
CASNSSGVHFPKETQYF
TGTGCCAGCAACTCATCCGGGGTGCACTTCCCCAAGGAGACCCAGTACTTC
>TRBJ2-3|-|-|TRBV4-1|14
CASSEDTITDTHYF
TGCGCCAGCAGCGAAGATACTATCACAGATACGCACTATTTT
>TRBJ2-5|-|many|TRBV5-5|15
CASSLVGTNGETQYF
TGTGCCAGCAGCTTGGTCGGGACAAATGGGGAGACCCAGTACTTC
>TRBJ2-5|-|-|TRBV6-5|16
CVSSNPSGEGEGTQYF
TGTGTCAGCAGTAACCCCTCGGGAGAAGGAGAAGGGACCCAGTACTTC
>TRBJ2-1|TRBD2|-|TRBV4-1|16
CASSQAAGAIYNGRFF
TGCGCCAGCAGCCAAGCTGCGGGAGCCATCTACAATGGGCGGTTCTTC
>TRBJ1-1|TRBD1|many|TRBV5-1|16
CASSLSPGQTNTEAFF
TGCGCCAGCAGCTTGAGCCCGGGACAGACGAACACTGAAGCTTTCTTT
>TRBJ2-3|-|-|TRBV5-4|15
CASSAGELSTDTQYF
TGTGCCAGCAGTGCAGGGGAGCTGAGTACAGATACGCAGTATTTT
>TRBJ1-1|-|many|TRBV30|22
CAWRPPRSVQEFGGGRNTEAFF
TGTGCCTGGAGACCTCCACGGAGTGTACAGGAGTTCGGGGGGGGGCGGAACACTGAAGCTTTCTTT
>TRBJ2-3|TRBD2|-|TRBV5-1|15
CASSPGGRGPDTQYF
TGCGCCAGCAGCCCAGGCGGGAGGGGACCAGATACGCAGTATTTT
>TRBJ1-1|-|-|TRBV11-1|13
CTSSRGQNTEAFF
TGTACCAGCAGCCGTGGACAGAACACTGAAGCTTTCTTT
>TRBJ1-5|-|-|TRBV7-8|15
CASSPGSSYNQPQHF
TGTGCCAGCAGTCCCGGTAGTTCGTATAATCAGCCCCAGCATTTT
>TRBJ2-5|TRBD2|medium-sized|TRBV29-1|13
CSVEMVGGETQYF
TGCAGCGTTGAAATGGTGGGGGGGGAGACCCAGTACTTC
>TRBJ2-7|-|-|TRBV30|11
CAWRCTYEQYF
TGTGCCTGGAGGTGCACCTACGAGCAGTACTTC
>TRBJ1-5|TRBD1|few|TRBV28|15
CASSSYRGRAPPQHF
TGTGCCAGCAGTTCCTACAGGGGTCGAGCCCCGCCCCAGCATTTT
>TRBJ2-7|-|medium-sized|TRBV4-1|14
CASSQVTAIDEQYF
TGCGCCAGCAGCCAAGTGACGGCTATAGACGAGCAGTACTTC
>TRBJ1-1|TRBD1|-|TRBV5-8|17
CASSSPRQGQMNTEAFF
TGTGCCAGCAGCTCGCCGAGACAGGGCCAGATGAACACTGAAGCTTTCTTT
>TRBJ2-3|-|many|TRBV12-3/TRBV12-4|14
CASQIGRSADTQYF
TGTGCCAGCCAGATAGGGAGATCGGCAGATACGCAGTATTTT
>TRBJ2-6|-|-|TRBV5-6|15
CASSLRRSGANVLTF
TGTGCCAGTAGCTTGAGGCGCTCTGGGGCCAACGTCCTGACTTTC
>TRBJ2-1|TRBD2|-|TRBV5-1|15
CVSSPGLAGGPEQFF
TGCGTCAGCAGCCCTGGACTAGCGGGAGGGCCTGAGCAGTTCTTC
>TRBJ2-1|TRBD2|many|TRBV14|14
CASRTSGSYNEQFF
TGTGCCAGCCGGACTAGCGGGAGCTACAATGAGCAGTTCTTC
>TRBJ2-7|TRBD1|many|TRBV6-1|13
CASRTGTEVEQYF
TGTGCCAGCAGAACCGGGACAGAGGTCGAGCAGTACTTC
>TRBJ1-1|-|-|TRBV10-2|15
CAYGEWSTLNTEAFF
TGCGCCTACGGTGAGTGGAGTACTCTGAACACTGAAGCTTTCTTT
>TRBJ2-2|-|-|TRBV11-3|17
CASSPHRSTSNTGELFF
TGTGCCAGTAGCCCCCATCGTTCGACATCGAACACCGGGGAGCTGTTTTTT
>TRBJ1-5|-|-|TRBV10-3|17
CAISQELGEGERQPQHF
TGTGCCATCTCCCAGGAGTTGGGAGAGGGTGAACGCCAGCCCCAGCATTTT
>TRBJ2-1|-|many|TRBV6-2/TRBV6-3|16
CASRPGWVSSYNEQFF
TGTGCCAGCAGGCCCGGCTGGGTCAGCTCCTACAATGAGCAGTTCTTC
>TRBJ1-4|-|-|TRBV5-1|14
CANSLIPGDHQLFF
TGCGCCAACAGTTTGATCCCGGGGGATCACCAACTGTTTTTT
>TRBJ1-1|TRBD1|-|TRBV6-5|17
CDSSYSRTGGLNTETFF
TGCGACAGCAGTTACTCTCGGACAGGGGGATTGAACACTGAAACTTTCTTT
>TRBJ1-1|TRBD1|few|TRBV10-3|14
CAITGTELNTEAFF
TGTGCCATCACTGGGACAGAGTTGAACACTGAAGCTTTCTTT
>TRBJ2-5|-|many|TRBV11-2|13
CASSLWRQETQYF
TGTGCCAGCAGCTTGTGGCGCCAAGAGACCCAGTACTTC